This T cell receptor beta chain was recorded in a study of cytomegalovirus exposure and HLA in healthy donors. Points from the study as a whole: In a later analysis, most CMV-associated TCR beta chains appeared HLA-restricted. It emerged from a later analysis that several of the most significant clusters appeared to be linked to common viral pathogens.

This clone has only one observation. Its antigen is not identified. Other DNA sequences in the same sample also yield this CDR3. 13 Jbeta primers and 60 Vbeta primers were used for the PCR. The assay was immunoSEQ multiplex PCR, and TCRdb's table has in-frame clones only and misses some. The sample yields about 87,000 clones, more than 70% seen once. Specimen: PBMCs. The clonotype originates from a woman aged 40 to 50 in good health and CMV-seronegative.

This CDR3 reads CSVEGRPGGEQYF. The CDR3 DNA follows: TGCAGCGTTGAGGGCAGACCCGGGGGTGAGCAGTACTTC. The chain uses TRBV29-1 and TRBJ2-7, with a weak D call TRBD2 (6 bases). The CDR3 is made up of 13 amino acids. Germline-derived CDR1 and CDR2 are SQVTM and ANQGSEA. Trimming removed 3 bases from V and 7 bases from J, with 16 bases in between.